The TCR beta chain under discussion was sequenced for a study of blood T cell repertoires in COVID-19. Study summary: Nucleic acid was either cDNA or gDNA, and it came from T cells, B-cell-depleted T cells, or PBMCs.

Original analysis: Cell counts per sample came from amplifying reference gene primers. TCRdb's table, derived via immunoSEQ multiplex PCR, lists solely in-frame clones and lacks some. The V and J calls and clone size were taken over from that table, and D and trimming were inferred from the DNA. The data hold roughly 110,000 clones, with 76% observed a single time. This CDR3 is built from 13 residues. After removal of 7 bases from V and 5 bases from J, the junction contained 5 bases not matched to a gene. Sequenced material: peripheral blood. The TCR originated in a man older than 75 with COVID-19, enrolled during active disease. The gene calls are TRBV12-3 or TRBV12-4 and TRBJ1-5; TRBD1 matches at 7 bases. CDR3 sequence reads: CASTSGQHQPQHF. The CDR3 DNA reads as TGTGCCAGCACCTCGGGACAGCATCAGCCCCAGCATTTT.